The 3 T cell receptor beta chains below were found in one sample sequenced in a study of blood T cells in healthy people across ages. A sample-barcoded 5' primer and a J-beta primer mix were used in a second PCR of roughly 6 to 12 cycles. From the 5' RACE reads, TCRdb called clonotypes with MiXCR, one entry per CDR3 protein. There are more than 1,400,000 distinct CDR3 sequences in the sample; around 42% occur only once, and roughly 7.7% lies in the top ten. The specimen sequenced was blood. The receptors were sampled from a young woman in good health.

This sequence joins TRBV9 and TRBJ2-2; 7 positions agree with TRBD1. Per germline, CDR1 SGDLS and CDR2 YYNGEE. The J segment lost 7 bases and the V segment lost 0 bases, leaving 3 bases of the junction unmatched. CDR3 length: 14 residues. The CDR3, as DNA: TGTGCCAGCAGCGTAGAGGGGGCTGGCGGGGAGCTGTTTTTT. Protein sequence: CASSVEGAGGELFF.

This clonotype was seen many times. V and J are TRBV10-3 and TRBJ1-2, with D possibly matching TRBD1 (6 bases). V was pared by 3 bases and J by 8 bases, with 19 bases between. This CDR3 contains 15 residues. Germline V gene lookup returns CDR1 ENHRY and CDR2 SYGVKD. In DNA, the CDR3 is TGTGCCATCAGTGACCCGAAGGAGGGACACGGCGGCTACACCTTC. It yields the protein CAISDPKEGHGGYTF.

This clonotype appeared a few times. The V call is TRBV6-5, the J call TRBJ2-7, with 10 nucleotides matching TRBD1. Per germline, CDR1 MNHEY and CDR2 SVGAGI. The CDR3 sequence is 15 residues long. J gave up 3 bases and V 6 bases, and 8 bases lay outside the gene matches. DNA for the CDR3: TGTGCCAGCAGCGAACCGGGACAGGGGTTCTACGAGCAGTACTTC. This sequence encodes CASSEPGQGFYEQYF.